These T cell receptor beta chains were read from a single sample in a study of shared clonotypes between healthy human individuals. Here immunoSEQ multiplex PCR was the method, and the copy in TCRdb shows in-frame clones only, minus some. The sample has about 2.3 million clones, about nine tenths seen once; the top ten hold approximately 0.41%. Sequencing input: naive CD4+ T cells from PBMCs. The receptor set was obtained from a man aged 18 to 35 in good health. Some clones in this sample may be carry-over from other donors' samples. CDR3s include the opening cysteine and the closing phenylalanine or tryptophan. The order of the fields is V gene, J gene, CDR3 protein.

v_call: TRBV5-4
j_call: TRBJ2-3
cdr3_aa: CASSLKTSASTDTQYF

v_call: TRBV7-3
j_call: TRBJ1-2
cdr3_aa: CASSLVSDPTF

v_call: TRBV29-1
j_call: TRBJ2-7
cdr3_aa: CSARPLGPYEQYF

v_call: TRBV19
j_call: TRBJ1-1
cdr3_aa: CASSISGNEAFF

v_call: TRBV7-3
j_call: TRBJ2-3
cdr3_aa: CASSLTSPPDTQYF

v_call: TRBV5-1
j_call: TRBJ2-3
cdr3_aa: CASSAAGLAGGPAADTQYF

v_call: TRBV29-1
j_call: TRBJ2-1
cdr3_aa: CSPWTVHSSYNEQFF

v_call: TRBV19
j_call: TRBJ1-3
cdr3_aa: CASMIGGGSGNTIYF

v_call: TRBV7-9
j_call: TRBJ1-1
cdr3_aa: CASSSQGGTEAFF

v_call: TRBV9
j_call: TRBJ2-5
cdr3_aa: CASSLQETQYF

v_call: TRBV11-1
j_call: TRBJ2-1
cdr3_aa: CASSSGTGSSYNEQFF

v_call: TRBV2
j_call: TRBJ2-3
cdr3_aa: CAAIVASGRADTQYF

v_call: TRBV28
j_call: TRBJ1-2
cdr3_aa: CASGPPQLYGYTF

v_call: TRBV5-1
j_call: TRBJ1-1
cdr3_aa: CASKVGNSGDTEAFF

v_call: TRBV9
j_call: TRBJ2-3
cdr3_aa: CASSASGSTDTQYF

v_call: TRBV6-5
j_call: TRBJ2-5
cdr3_aa: CASSYSGGRGETQYF

v_call: TRBV28
j_call: TRBJ2-7
cdr3_aa: CASSLMPPRGEQYF

v_call: TRBV2
j_call: TRBJ2-3
cdr3_aa: CASSVGSGTTDTQYF

v_call: TRBV6-5
j_call: TRBJ2-1
cdr3_aa: CASTSGGGQGDEQFF

v_call: TRBV11-2
j_call: TRBJ2-3
cdr3_aa: CASSYQLTDTQYF

v_call: TRBV6-6
j_call: TRBJ2-2
cdr3_aa: CASSSTGVFF

v_call: TRBV29-1
j_call: TRBJ1-2
cdr3_aa: CSAWGGDYGYTF

v_call: TRBV6-5
j_call: TRBJ2-2
cdr3_aa: CASSYGAGGTGELFF

v_call: TRBV12-1
j_call: TRBJ2-7
cdr3_aa: CARVKWAGVSYEQYF

v_call: TRBV5-1
j_call: TRBJ2-3
cdr3_aa: CASSLVAGPTTDTQYF

v_call: TRBV5-1
j_call: TRBJ2-2
cdr3_aa: CASSYLAGLNTGELFF

v_call: TRBV7-7
j_call: TRBJ2-6
cdr3_aa: CASSRQGRDKSSGANVLTF

v_call: TRBV9
j_call: TRBJ2-2
cdr3_aa: CASSVLGQGDTGELFF

v_call: TRBV7-8
j_call: TRBJ2-3
cdr3_aa: CASSFPGVSSTDTQYF

v_call: TRBV7-3
j_call: TRBJ1-1
cdr3_aa: CASSPGTGGNTEAFF

v_call: TRBV6-4
j_call: TRBJ2-7
cdr3_aa: CASTPLAHSRISYEQYF

v_call: TRBV28
j_call: TRBJ1-1
cdr3_aa: CASSAQGFGAFF

v_call: TRBV5-1
j_call: TRBJ2-7
cdr3_aa: CASSAPTDPYEQYF

v_call: TRBV5-1
j_call: TRBJ1-2
cdr3_aa: CASSPGGNYGYTF

v_call: TRBV6-1
j_call: TRBJ1-1
cdr3_aa: CASSVHKLAEAFF

v_call: TRBV27
j_call: TRBJ2-1
cdr3_aa: CASSLLGSGEQFF

v_call: TRBV27
j_call: TRBJ2-1
cdr3_aa: CASSSSGTSGRRHYNEQFF

v_call: TRBV7-3
j_call: TRBJ1-1
cdr3_aa: CASSPIRDGGTEAFF

v_call: TRBV29-1
j_call: TRBJ1-4
cdr3_aa: CSVGRGSGEKLFF

v_call: TRBV7-3
j_call: TRBJ2-7
cdr3_aa: CASSLSGAIGEQYF

v_call: TRBV28
j_call: TRBJ2-7
cdr3_aa: CATRLAGPYEQYF

v_call: TRBV5-1
j_call: TRBJ1-5
cdr3_aa: CASSPAPLTGSNQPQHF

v_call: TRBV28
j_call: TRBJ2-7
cdr3_aa: CASSPSPIDEQYF

v_call: TRBV5-6
j_call: TRBJ1-2
cdr3_aa: CASSLVRGHFGGYTF

v_call: TRBV21-1
j_call: TRBJ2-3
cdr3_aa: CASSKGRTSGITDTQYF

v_call: TRBV10-3
j_call: TRBJ1-4
cdr3_aa: CAIRQGGAEKLFF

v_call: TRBV4-2
j_call: TRBJ2-5
cdr3_aa: CASSPNPRGGQETQYF

v_call: TRBV2
j_call: TRBJ2-7
cdr3_aa: CASKKVHEQYF

v_call: TRBV18
j_call: TRBJ2-5
cdr3_aa: CASSPPDETQYF

v_call: TRBV5-4
j_call: TRBJ2-3
cdr3_aa: CASSLPQRTDTQYF

v_call: TRBV5-1
j_call: TRBJ2-5
cdr3_aa: CASSLLAGGMETQYF

v_call: TRBV6-4
j_call: TRBJ2-7
cdr3_aa: CASRDSPYYEQYF

v_call: TRBV7-2
j_call: TRBJ2-3
cdr3_aa: CASTGGRGGTDTQYF

v_call: TRBV9
j_call: TRBJ2-3
cdr3_aa: CASSPRGRDDTQYF